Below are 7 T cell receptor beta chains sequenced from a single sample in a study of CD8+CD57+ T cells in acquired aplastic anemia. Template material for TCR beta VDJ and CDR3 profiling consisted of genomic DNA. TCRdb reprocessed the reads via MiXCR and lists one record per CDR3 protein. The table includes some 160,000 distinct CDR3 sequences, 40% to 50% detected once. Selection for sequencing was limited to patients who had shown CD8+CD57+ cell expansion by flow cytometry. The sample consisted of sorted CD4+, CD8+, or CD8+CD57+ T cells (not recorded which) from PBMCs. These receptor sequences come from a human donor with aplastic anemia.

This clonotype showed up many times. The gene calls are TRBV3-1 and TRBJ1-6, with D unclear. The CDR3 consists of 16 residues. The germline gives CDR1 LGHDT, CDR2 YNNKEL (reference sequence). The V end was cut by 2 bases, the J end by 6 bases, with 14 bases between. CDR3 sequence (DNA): TGTGCCAGCAGCCAACAGCGAGCGGGCCTTAATTCACCCCTCCACTTT. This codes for CASSQQRAGLNSPLHF.

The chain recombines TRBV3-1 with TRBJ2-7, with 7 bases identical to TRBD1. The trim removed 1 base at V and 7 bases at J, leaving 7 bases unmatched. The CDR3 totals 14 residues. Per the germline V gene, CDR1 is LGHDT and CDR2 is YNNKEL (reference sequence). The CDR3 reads CASSQVEGAGEQYF. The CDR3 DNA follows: TGTGCCAGCAGCCAAGTCGAGGGGGCGGGTGAGCAGTACTTC.

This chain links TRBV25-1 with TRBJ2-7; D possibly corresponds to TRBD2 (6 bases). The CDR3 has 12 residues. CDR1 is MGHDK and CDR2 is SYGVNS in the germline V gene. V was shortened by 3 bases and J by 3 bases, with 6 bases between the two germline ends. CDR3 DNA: TGTGCCAGCAGTGAGGGGGGCTACGAGCAGTACTTC. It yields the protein CASSEGGYEQYF.

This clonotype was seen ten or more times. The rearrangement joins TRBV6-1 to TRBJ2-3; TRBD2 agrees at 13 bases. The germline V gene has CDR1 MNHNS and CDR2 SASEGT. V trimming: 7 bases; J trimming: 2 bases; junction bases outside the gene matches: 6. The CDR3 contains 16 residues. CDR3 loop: CASNNGLAGATDTQYF. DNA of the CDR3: TGTGCCAGCAATAACGGACTAGCGGGAGCCACAGATACGCAGTATTTT.

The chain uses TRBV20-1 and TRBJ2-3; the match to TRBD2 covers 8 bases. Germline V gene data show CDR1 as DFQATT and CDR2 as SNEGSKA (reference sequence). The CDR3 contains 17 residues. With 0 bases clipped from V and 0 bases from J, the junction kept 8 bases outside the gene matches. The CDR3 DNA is TGCAGTGCTAGAGATCGACGGTCTAGCGGGAGCACAGATACGCAGTATTTT. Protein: CSARDRRSSGSTDTQYF.

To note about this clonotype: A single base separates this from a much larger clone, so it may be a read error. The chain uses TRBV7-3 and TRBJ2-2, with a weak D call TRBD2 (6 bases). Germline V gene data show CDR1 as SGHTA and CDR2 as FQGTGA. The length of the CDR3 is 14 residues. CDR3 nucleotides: TGTGCCAGCAGCGGTGGACGAAACACCGGGGGGCTGTTTTTT. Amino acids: CASSGGRNTGGLFF.

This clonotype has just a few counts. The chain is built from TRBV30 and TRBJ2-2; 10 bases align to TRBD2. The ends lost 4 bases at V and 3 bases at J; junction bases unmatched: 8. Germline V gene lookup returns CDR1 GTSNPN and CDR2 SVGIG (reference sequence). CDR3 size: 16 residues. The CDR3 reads CAWNGLAVQHTGELFF. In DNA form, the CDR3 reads TGTGCCTGGAACGGACTAGCGGTACAACACACCGGGGAGCTGTTTTTT.